These T cell receptor beta chains were read from a single sample in a study of molecular identifiers for immune sequencing clone quantification. Each CDR3 protein is one row after TCRdb ran MiXCR on the PCR reads. The sample holds hundreds of thousands of distinct CDR3 sequences, 24% seen once. Material: naive CD8+ T cells from blood, with Jurkat cell RNA spiked in. Receptor source: a human donor in good health. Some libraries in this study had Jurkat cell RNA spiked in. Each CDR3 is given with its conserved first and last residue. Each record gives: D gene, clone size, V gene, J gene, CDR3 length, CDR3 protein, CDR3 DNA. A D gene is named only where the DNA matches it firmly. Where a row states a size, it is once, few, many or the class of an expanded clone; other rows omit it.

D: -; size: few; V: TRBV7-6; J: TRBJ2-7; length: 13; CDR3: CASSLENLYEQYF; DNA: TGTGCCAGCAGCTTGGAAAATTTGTACGAGCAGTACTTC
D: TRBD1; size: many; V: TRBV5-1; J: TRBJ1-1; length: 15; CDR3: CASSRTGGEGTEAFF; DNA: TGCGCCAGCAGCCGGACAGGGGGCGAGGGCACTGAAGCTTTCTTT
D: -; size: many; V: TRBV6-1; J: TRBJ2-7; length: 11; CDR3: CASISAGEQYF; DNA: TGTGCCAGCATATCAGCAGGGGAGCAGTACTTC
D: TRBD1; size: -; V: TRBV13; J: TRBJ2-3; length: 15; CDR3: CASSGVDRGADTQYF; DNA: TGTGCCAGCAGTGGCGTCGACAGGGGTGCAGATACGCAGTATTTT
D: TRBD2; size: -; V: TRBV29-1; J: TRBJ2-7; length: 19; CDR3: CSVEDPLGGTSGSEGEQYF; DNA: TGCAGCGTTGAAGATCCCTTGGGAGGGACTAGCGGGAGTGAAGGAGAGCAGTACTTC
D: TRBD1; size: -; V: TRBV6-2/TRBV6-3; J: TRBJ2-7; length: 14; CDR3: CASSTTGVGYEQYF; DNA: TGTGCCAGCAGTACGACAGGGGTTGGGTACGAGCAGTACTTC
D: -; size: few; V: TRBV12-5; J: TRBJ2-2; length: 15; CDR3: CASAALTGNTGELLF; DNA: TGTGCTAGTGCCGCCCTTACAGGGAACACCGGGGAGCTGCTTTTT
D: TRBD2; size: -; V: TRBV6-2/TRBV6-3; J: TRBJ2-3; length: 16; CDR3: CASRPLSGKNTDTQYF; DNA: TGTGCCAGCAGGCCCCTGAGCGGGAAAAACACAGATACGCAGTATTTT
D: -; size: many; V: TRBV15; J: TRBJ1-1; length: 13; CDR3: CATSSYRDTEAFF; DNA: TGTGCCACCAGCAGCTACAGGGACACTGAAGCTTTCTTT
D: -; size: -; V: TRBV29-1; J: TRBJ2-5; length: 14; CDR3: CSAPSIGGQGTQYF; DNA: TGCAGCGCCCCCAGTATAGGTGGGCAGGGGACCCAGTACTTC
D: -; size: -; V: TRBV5-6; J: TRBJ2-5; length: 15; CDR3: CASSLVAAGRETQYF; DNA: TGTGCCAGCAGCTTGGTGGCAGCTGGGAGAGAGACCCAGTACTTC
D: -; size: many; V: TRBV7-2; J: TRBJ1-5; length: 14; CDR3: CASSSEGSNQPQHF; DNA: TGTGCCAGCAGCTCCGAGGGGAGTAATCAGCCCCAGCATTTT
D: -; size: -; V: TRBV5-8; J: TRBJ2-1; length: 17; CDR3: CASTLVAAAPHYNEQFF; DNA: TGTGCCAGCACCCTTGTCGCTGCAGCGCCCCACTACAATGAGCAGTTCTTC
D: TRBD2; size: few; V: TRBV30; J: TRBJ2-1; length: 17; CDR3: CAWSSGLAGVSYNEQFF; DNA: TGTGCCTGGAGTTCGGGACTAGCGGGAGTTTCCTACAATGAGCAGTTCTTC
D: -; size: few; V: TRBV5-5; J: TRBJ2-3; length: 15; CDR3: CASMSGELSTDTQYF; DNA: TGTGCCAGCATGAGTGGAGAGCTTAGCACAGATACGCAGTATTTT
D: -; size: -; V: TRBV4-1; J: TRBJ2-3; length: 15; CDR3: CASSQASTFTATQYF; DNA: TGCGCCAGCAGCCAAGCCAGTACTTTCACAGCTACGCAGTATTTT
D: -; size: few; V: TRBV27; J: TRBJ2-3; length: 15; CDR3: CASSLGGATTDTQYF; DNA: TGTGCCAGCAGTTTAGGCGGGGCGACCACAGATACGCAGTATTTT
D: -; size: -; V: TRBV27; J: TRBJ1-1; length: 12; CDR3: CASATRTTEAFF; DNA: TGTGCCAGCGCTACTAGGACAACTGAAGCTTTCTTT